This T cell receptor (beta chain) was sequenced in a study of blood T cell repertoires in COVID-19. Study-wide context: Researchers got acute and convalescent COVID-19 samples from the United States, Italy and Spain. The analysed material was cDNA or gDNA that came from T cells, B-cell-depleted T cells, or PBMCs.

Original data processing: The assay estimated nucleated cells by amplifying reference gene primers. Repertoires were generated with immunoSEQ multiplex PCR, while TCRdb's copy carries only in-frame clones and drops some. For V, J and clone size, that table is used; D and trimming come from the DNA. The data contain 77,000 or so clones, approximately 90% of them singletons. The sequencing input was peripheral blood. The TCR originated in a man aged 45-65 years with active COVID-19.

The CDR3 sequence: CASSLASYEQYF. CDR3 bases: TGTGCCAGCAGCTTGGCCTCGTACGAGCAGTACTTC. J is TRBJ2-7 and V is TRBV5-6, with D uncertain. The germline gives CDR1 SGHDT, CDR2 YYEEEE. Trimming took 0 bases from V and 4 from J, leaving 5 bases between them. CDR3 length: 12 residues.